These 17 T cell receptor beta chains share one sample of origin, sequenced in a study of blood T cell repertoires in COVID-19. Using immunoSEQ multiplex PCR, the repertoire was profiled, and TCRdb retains in-frame clones only, with some absent. The sample lists over 300,000 clones, roughly 85% seen once, with approximately 5.3% in the top ten. The source material was PBMCs or T cells enriched from blood (not recorded which). Receptors originate from a woman aged 25 to 39 who had recovered from COVID-19.

This chain uses TRBV9 with TRBJ1-1; TRBD1 aligns across 8 bases. The V gene end was trimmed by 3 bases and the J gene end by 5 bases; junction bases not matched to a gene: 6. CDR1 SGDLS and CDR2 YYNGEE come from the germline V gene. This CDR3 has 14 amino acids. The CDR3 DNA is TGTGCCAGCAGCGAGAGGACAGGGACGACTGAAGCTTTCTTT. The encoded protein is CASSERTGTTEAFF.

V gene TRBV5-1 combines with J gene TRBJ2-5; the D gene is possibly TRBD1 (6 bases). Trimming stripped 0 bases from V and 3 bases from J, with 9 bases between. Germline V gene lookup returns CDR1 SGHRS and CDR2 YFSETQ. This CDR3 is built from 14 residues. In DNA, the CDR3 is TGCGCCAGCAGCTTGGCAGGGGCGGAAGAGACCCAGTACTTC. Translated: CASSLAGAEETQYF.

The J gene is TRBJ1-5, the V gene TRBV7-2; D gene uncertain. Germline loops: CDR1 SGHTA, CDR2 FQGNSA. Trimming left V 3 bases short and J 4 bases short, with 7 bases between. This CDR3 has 13 residues. The CDR3 nucleotides read TGTGCCAGCAGCTTGTCCCAGAATCAGCCCCAGCATTTT. Residues: CASSLSQNQPQHF.

The chain links TRBV11-3 to TRBJ1-2; TRBD1 might be the D (6 bases). V dropped 5 bases and J dropped 4 bases, with 11 bases sitting between them. The CDR3 loop spans 13 amino acids. Germline CDR1 and CDR2: SGHNT and YENEEA. In DNA form, the CDR3 reads TGTGCCAGCAGCCTAAGAGGGGGCTATGGCTACACCTTC. Its protein is CASSLRGGYGYTF.

This chain connects TRBV29-1 to TRBJ1-1; 10 bases agree with TRBD1. This CDR3 spans 11 amino acids. V lost 6 bases to trimming and J lost 6 bases; unmatched junction nucleotides: 1. The V gene's germline CDR1 is SQVTM and CDR2 ANQGSEA. CDR3 bases: TGCAGCGTCGGACAGGGGGCTGAAGCTTTCTTT. Its protein is CSVGQGAEAFF.

V gene TRBV11-2 combines with J gene TRBJ1-4, with 7 nucleotides matching TRBD1. Looked up from germline, CDR1 is SGHAT and CDR2 is FQNNGV. The CDR3 consists of 14 residues. V lost 5 bases to trimming and J lost 7 bases; unmatched junction nucleotides: 7. The CDR3 here is CASSRQGFGEKLFF. The CDR3 bases are TGTGCCAGCAGCCGACAGGGCTTCGGTGAAAAACTGTTTTTT. The full variable domain, with the rest looked up from reference TRBV11-2 and TRBJ1-4, is EAGVAQSPRYKIIEKRQSVAFWCNPISGHATLYWYQQILGQGPKLLIQFQNNGVVDDSQLPKDRFSAERLKGVDSTLKIQPAKLEDSAVYLCASSRQGFGEKLFFGSGTQLSVL.

The CDR3 DNA is TGTGCCGGAAACAGGGGCGGTAGCAATCAGCCCCAGCATTTT. Translation gives CAGNRGGSNQPQHF. V and J are TRBV6-5 and TRBJ1-5; 7 nucleotides agree with TRBD1. Trimming cost V 11 bases and J 0 bases; bases outside gene matches: 7. This CDR3 has 14 amino acids. CDR1 is MNHEY, CDR2 SVGAGI, per germline.

J is TRBJ1-4 and V is TRBV7-6; possibly TRBD1 for D (6 bases). Between the trimmed V and J ends, which lost 2 bases and 6 bases, there was a span of 13 bases. The germline V gene has CDR1 SGHVS and CDR2 FNYEAQ. The CDR3 has 15 residues. CDR3 sequence reads: CASSLRGGGDEKLFF. The CDR3 region has the DNA TGTGCCAGCAGCTTAAGGGGGGGCGGAGATGAAAAACTGTTTTTT.

In regard to this clone: One junction end does not reproduce the germline sequence, and a read error may be involved. The rearrangement joins TRBV4-2 to TRBJ1-1, with no clear D. CDR1 LGHNA and CDR2 YNFKEQ come from the germline V gene. The CDR3 is 13 amino acids. Written as DNA, the CDR3 is TGTGCCAGCAGCCATCAGACACGACCGGTCGTAGGCTTT. This encodes CASSHQTRPVVGF.

The V and J genes are TRBV20-1 and TRBJ2-5; D is perhaps TRBD1 (6 bases). In germline, CDR1 is DFQATT, CDR2 SNEGSKA (reference sequence). The CDR3 contains 11 residues. V lost 4 bases and J lost 4, with 7 bases in between. Here the CDR3 reads CSAIGGETQYF. CDR3 sequence (DNA): TGCAGTGCTATAGGGGGAGAGACCCAGTACTTC.

This clone turned up a few times. The gene calls are TRBV15 and TRBJ1-3, with D uncertain. This CDR3 comprises 15 residues. Germline V gene lookup returns CDR1 LNHNV and CDR2 YYDKDF (reference sequence). Trimming took off 1 base at V and 4 bases at J, with 11 bases between the two ends. Here the CDR3 reads CATSRGRDVGNTIYF. The DNA for the CDR3 is TGTGCCACCAGCAGAGGCCGGGATGTGGGAAACACCATATATTTT.

The V call is TRBV10-1, the J call TRBJ2-7, with 9 bases identical to TRBD1. CDR3 length equals 13 residues. Trimming cost V 6 bases and J 4 bases; bases outside gene matches: 4. Per germline, CDR1 WNHNN and CDR2 SYGVQD (reference sequence). The CDR3 reads CASSVGQGYEQYF. The CDR3 nucleotides read TGCGCCAGCAGCGTGGGACAGGGTTACGAGCAGTACTTC.

This clone was seen more than once but under ten times. The chain is built from TRBV6-5 and TRBJ1-5; D unresolved. Germline-derived CDR1 and CDR2 are MNHEY and SVGAGI. The germline V and J ends were trimmed by 6 bases and 7 bases, with 13 bases remaining between them. CDR3 size: 13 residues. The chain's CDR3 is CASRNGVSQPQHF. CDR3 nucleotide sequence: TGTGCCAGCAGAAACGGGGTTAGCCAGCCCCAGCATTTT.

Worth noting for this clone: The junction shows a germline mismatch at one end, possibly a read error. V and J are TRBV13 and TRBJ1-1; tentative D call: TRBD1 (5 bases). The CDR3 length is 15 residues. From germline, CDR1 is PRHDT and CDR2 FYEKMQ (reference sequence). The DNA of the CDR3 is TGTGCCAGCAGCCTAGGGGAGGCGGGAGACACTGAAGCTTTCTTT. Protein sequence: CASSLGEAGDTEAFF.

This clone was detected a few times. The chain employs TRBV30 and TRBJ1-1; the match to TRBD1 covers 8 bases. This CDR3 spans 13 amino acids. Per the germline V gene, CDR1 is GTSNPN and CDR2 is SVGIG (reference sequence). The ends lost 3 bases at V and 7 bases at J; junction bases unmatched: 7. CDR3 sequence reads: CAWRGRGRDEAFF. As DNA, the CDR3 is TGTGCCTGGAGAGGCAGGGGGCGGGATGAAGCTTTCTTT. The complete variable domain, with remaining parts taken from reference TRBV30 and TRBJ1-1, reads SQTIHQWPATLVQPVGSPLSLECTVEGTSNPNLYWYRQAAGRGLQLLFYSVGIGQISSEVPQNLSASRPQDRQFILSSKKLLLSDSGFYLCAWRGRGRDEAFFGQGTRLTVV.

In its sample, this clone was seen once. The chain recombines TRBV5-4 with TRBJ2-7, with 11 bases matching TRBD1. Germline V lookup: CDR1 SGHNT, CDR2 YYREEE (reference sequence). The CDR3 covers 15 residues. Germline trimming cut 4 bases from V and 3 bases from J; bases unmatched to any gene: 6. The CDR3 is CASSAPGQGGYEQYF. CDR3 sequence (DNA): TGTGCCAGCAGCGCCCCGGGACAGGGGGGCTACGAGCAGTACTTC.

In this sample, this clone turned up once. The V and J genes are TRBV6-5 and TRBJ1-1, with D perhaps TRBD1 (5 bases). This CDR3 comprises 14 residues. The germline V gene has CDR1 MNHEY and CDR2 SVGAGI. Trimming shortened V by 4 bases and J by 3 bases, and 12 bases separated the two germline ends. As DNA, the CDR3 is TGTGCCAGCAGTTCCAGGGTATGGGACACTGAAGCTTTCTTT. Encoded protein: CASSSRVWDTEAFF.